Shown below are 22 T cell receptor beta chains from a single sample sequenced in a study of OX40 agonist ivuxolimab in advanced cancers. The library was built by means of the immunoSEQ multiplex PCR assay. TCRdb limited this immuneACCESS table to in-frame rearrangements with V and J called. A share of clones is missing; checked studies link under half to unresolved V genes, and the rest is unexplained. The sample yields under 20,000 clones; about 70% were counted once. The ten largest clones take up around 30% of the sample. The sequencing used CD4+ or CD8+ T cells sorted from blood, collected in a trial of the OX40 agonist ivuxolimab. These receptors all come from an adult with an advanced solid tumor such as melanoma, head and neck, liver or kidney cancer.

The rearrangement links TRBV2 to TRBJ2-7, with TRBD1 matching over 10 bases. Germline CDR1 and CDR2: SNHLY and FYNNEI. J was trimmed by 2 bases and V by 1 base; bases with no gene match: 5. This CDR3 comprises 16 residues. The CDR3 sequence is CASSEVWTGGAYEQYF. CDR3 bases: TGTGCCAGCAGTGAAGTCTGGACAGGGGGGGCCTACGAGCAGTACTTC.

The V and J genes are TRBV5-3 and TRBJ2-3; no reliable D call. TRBV5-3 is given ORF status, its function remaining uncertain. The ends were cut back, 8 bases at V and 6 bases at J, with 16 bases in the middle. This CDR3 comprises 13 residues. CDR3 protein: CASSHPTGDTQYF. The CDR3 nucleotides are TGTGCCAGCAGCCACCCGACCGGGGATACGCAGTATTTT.

The chain has TRBV6-6 and TRBJ2-1; D gene ambiguous. Per germline, CDR1 MNHNY and CDR2 SVGAGI (reference sequence). The germline V and J ends were trimmed by 3 bases and 4 bases, with 4 bases remaining between them. The CDR3 length is 12 residues. Here the CDR3 DNA reads TGTGCCAGCAGTTATGGGTACAATGAGCAGTTCTTC. It encodes CASSYGYNEQFF.

The table lists this clone with a count of one. The chain carries TRBV5-4 and TRBJ1-2, with 8 bases lining up with TRBD1. The J segment lost 4 bases and the V segment lost 4 bases, leaving 9 bases of the junction unmatched. The V gene's germline CDR1 is SGHNT and CDR2 YYREEE (reference sequence). The CDR3 has 15 residues. The CDR3 region has the DNA TGTGCCAGCAGCATAAGGACAGGGTCGGTCTATGGCTACACCTTC. This codes for CASSIRTGSVYGYTF. The full variable domain, completed using reference TRBV5-4 and TRBJ1-2, is ETGVTQSPTHLIKTRGQQVTLRCSSQSGHNTVSWYQQALGQGPQFIFQYYREEENGRGNFPPRFSGLQFPNYSSELNVNALELDDSALYLCASSIRTGSVYGYTFGSGTRLTVV.

The V and J genes are TRBV2 and TRBJ1-5; a possible D gene is TRBD1 (5 bases). The CDR3 runs to 15 residues. With 7 bases removed from V and 0 bases from J, the gap between germline ends came to 13 bases. The V gene's germline CDR1 is SNHLY and CDR2 FYNNEI. The DNA for the CDR3 is TGTGCCAGCACCAGGGTAGAAAATAGCAATCAGCCCCAGCATTTT. Its protein is CASTRVENSNQPQHF.

This clone occurred once. The V call is TRBV5-6, the J call TRBJ2-7, with TRBD1 identical over 8 bases. The germline gives CDR1 SGHDT, CDR2 YYEEEE. The V segment lost 4 bases and the J segment 2 bases; nucleotides outside the gene matches: 11. This CDR3 comprises 16 residues. CDR3 loop: CASSHSTGGGAYEQYF. DNA for the CDR3: TGTGCCAGCAGCCATTCAACAGGGGGTGGAGCCTACGAGCAGTACTTC.

The chain uses TRBV4-2 and TRBJ2-5; tentative D call: TRBD2 (5 bases). The germline V gene has CDR1 LGHNA and CDR2 YNFKEQ. The CDR3 is 14 residues long. With 4 bases removed from V and 5 bases from J, the gap between germline ends came to 14 bases. As DNA, the CDR3 is TGTGCCAGCAGCCCCGCGGGTCCCGCGGAGACCCAGTACTTC. Translation gives CASSPAGPAETQYF.

As DNA, the CDR3 is TGTGCCAGCAGCCGTGGGGTGAACCCCTCACCCTACAATGAGCAGTTCTTC. Its translation: CASSRGVNPSPYNEQFF. The chain has TRBV28 and TRBJ2-1; unclear D gene. The V and J ends lost 6 bases and 2 bases respectively, with 20 bases between them. Looked up from germline, CDR1 is MDHEN and CDR2 is SYDVKM. The CDR3 consists of 17 residues.

This clone was recorded once. This chain joins TRBV7-9 and TRBJ2-1; D uncertain. This CDR3 has 11 residues. The V end was cut by 1 base, the J end by 10 bases, with 5 bases between. Germline CDR1 and CDR2: SEHNR and FQNEAQ (reference sequence). CDR3 sequence reads: CASSLEGEQFF. The CDR3, as DNA: TGTGCCAGCAGCTTAGAAGGGGAGCAGTTCTTC.

This chain joins TRBV21-1 and TRBJ2-7; TRBD1 reflects the table's D call only, with no check against the DNA. TRBV21-1 constitutes a pseudogene. The CDR3 has 15 residues. The DNA of the CDR3 is TGTGCCAGCAGCAAAGGGGGGACAGGGCACTACGAGCAGTACTTC. Encoded protein: CASSKGGTGHYEQYF.

V gene TRBV6-5 combines with J gene TRBJ1-2; 10 bases align to TRBD1. The V gene end was trimmed by 2 bases and the J gene end by 8 bases; junction bases not matched to a gene: 5. The CDR3 totals 14 residues. Germline V gives CDR1 MNHEY, CDR2 SVGAGI. CDR3 region: CASSYRGQGKGYTF. The DNA of the CDR3 is TGTGCCAGCAGTTACAGGGGACAGGGGAAAGGCTACACCTTC.

In this sample, this clone is medium-sized (0.01 to 0.1%). J is TRBJ2-7 and V is TRBV7-9, with 10 bases matching TRBD1. The CDR3 is 15 residues long. Trimming took 3 bases from V and 0 from J; bases not matched to a gene: 2. Germline V lookup: CDR1 SEHNR, CDR2 FQNEAQ (reference sequence). CDR3 sequence: CASSLGQGISYEQYF. CDR3 sequence (DNA): TGTGCCAGCAGCTTGGGACAGGGGATCTCCTACGAGCAGTACTTC. Together with reference TRBV7-9 and TRBJ2-7, the CDR3 gives the full variable domain: DTGVSQNPRHKITKRGQNVTFRCDPISEHNRLYWYRQTLGQGPEFLTYFQNEAQLEKSRLLSDRFSAERPKGSFSTLEIQRTEQGDSAMYLCASSLGQGISYEQYFGPGTRLTVT.

The V and J genes are TRBV5-1 and TRBJ2-7; 8 nucleotides agree with TRBD2. V lost 0 bases to trimming and J lost 2 bases; unmatched junction nucleotides: 10. The CDR3 runs to 17 residues. From germline, CDR1 is SGHRS and CDR2 YFSETQ. CDR3 sequence: CASSLDSRVAGTYEQYF. The CDR3, as DNA: TGCGCCAGCAGCTTGGATTCGAGGGTAGCGGGGACCTACGAGCAGTACTTC.

The chain joins TRBV4-3 to TRBJ1-5; D may be TRBD1 (5 bases). The germline V and J ends were trimmed by 0 bases and 11 bases, with 17 bases remaining between them. The CDR3 loop spans 15 amino acids. Germline lookup yields CDR1 LGHNA and CDR2 YSLEER. CDR3 nucleotides: TGCGCCAGCAGCCAAGATCAGGGTCTTAGAGGGGCCCAGCATTTT. Protein sequence: CASSQDQGLRGAQHF.

V is TRBV7-3 and J is TRBJ2-7, with D perhaps TRBD1 or TRBD2 (5 bases each). The CDR3 sequence is 13 residues long. V lost 8 bases and J 1 base, leaving 12 bases between the germline ends. CDR1 is SGHTA, CDR2 FQGTGA, per germline. CDR3 bases: TGTGCCAGCTCGAGGGACCCTTCCTACGAGCAGTACTTC. It codes for CASSRDPSYEQYF.

The J gene is TRBJ1-4, the V gene TRBV9; 9 bases are shared with TRBD1. CDR1 and CDR2 (germline): SGDLS, YYNGEE. This CDR3 spans 15 amino acids. Germline trimming cut 0 bases from V and 3 bases from J; bases unmatched to any gene: 0. In DNA form, the CDR3 reads TGTGCCAGCAGCGTAGGGGACAGGGCTAATGAAAAACTGTTTTTT. Translation: CASSVGDRANEKLFF.

The J gene is TRBJ1-1, the V gene TRBV19, with a weak D call TRBD1 (5 bases). V lost 1 base and J lost 0, with 6 bases in between. The CDR3 covers 14 residues. The V gene's germline CDR1 is LNHDA and CDR2 SQIVND (reference sequence). The CDR3 bases are TGTGCCAGTAGTATAGGGGGGGTGAACACTGAAGCTTTCTTT. Protein product: CASSIGGVNTEAFF. Looking up the rest from reference TRBV19 and TRBJ1-1 gives the full variable domain: DGGITQSPKYLFRKEGQNVTLSCEQNLNHDAMYWYRQDPGQGLRLIYYSQIVNDFQKGDIAEGYSVSREKKESFPLTVTSAQKNPTAFYLCASSIGGVNTEAFFGQGTRLTVV.

The chain combines TRBV2 with TRBJ2-1; D perhaps matches TRBD1 (5 bases). CDR1 is SNHLY and CDR2 is FYNNEI in the germline V gene. The CDR3 covers 12 residues. V was trimmed by 6 bases and J by 8 bases, leaving 11 bases between them. CDR3 nucleotide sequence: TGTGCCAGCAGAGATACAGGTCATGAGCAGTTCTTC. Translating it yields CASRDTGHEQFF.

Here the CDR3 DNA reads TGTGCCAGCTCACCACCGGCAGGGGGAGTTGAGCAGTACTTC. Its protein product is CASSPPAGGVEQYF. The chain couples TRBV18 to TRBJ2-7; 7 positions agree with TRBD1. This CDR3 spans 14 amino acids. Germline V CDR1 and CDR2: KGHSH, LQKENI. J gave up 7 bases and V 0 bases, and 6 bases lay outside the gene matches.

The chain joins TRBV13 to TRBJ2-7, with a tentative D call TRBD1 (6 bases). The CDR3 contains 14 residues. Trimming removed 0 bases at V and 3 bases at J, with 9 bases between. Germline CDR1 reads PRHDT; CDR2 reads FYEKMQ (reference sequence). In nucleotides, the CDR3 is TGTGCCAGCAGCTTAGGCCCAGGGGTCTACGAGCAGTACTTC. Its translation is CASSLGPGVYEQYF.

In this sample, this clone turned up a few times. The rearrangement joins TRBV11-2 to TRBJ1-1; D call uncertain. Per germline, CDR1 SGHAT and CDR2 FQNNGV. CDR3 length equals 14 residues. V gave up 5 bases and J gave up 2 bases, with 12 bases separating them. The CDR3 is CASSLPGINTEAFF. CDR3 nucleotide sequence: TGTGCCAGCAGCCTTCCCGGGATAAACACTGAAGCTTTCTTT.

The V gene is TRBV4-3, the J gene TRBJ1-3; D remains unclear. The CDR3 covers 15 residues. Trimming stripped 0 bases from V and 2 bases from J, with 8 bases between. Per the germline V gene, CDR1 is LGHNA and CDR2 is YSLEER. Here the CDR3 DNA reads TGCGCCAGCAGCCAAGATCGTGGGGCTGGAAACACCATATATTTT. It is translated as CASSQDRGAGNTIYF.